This T cell receptor beta chain derives from a study of blood T cell repertoires in COVID-19. Across the whole study: Italy, Spain and the United States were the sources of the convalescent and acute COVID-19 samples. Sources were T cells, B-cell-depleted T cells, or PBMCs; the material itself was cDNA or gDNA.

Authors' analysis steps: Quantification of nucleated cells was approximated via reference gene primer amplification. The method was immunoSEQ multiplex PCR; TCRdb's version includes in-frame clones alone and lacks a portion of them. The D gene and trimming were derived from the DNA, and the V and J assignments and clone size from that table. The sample records more than 150,000 clones, 70% to 80% being singletons. The ends lost 4 bases at V and 6 bases at J; junction bases unmatched: 3. Germline CDR1 SGHRS, CDR2 YFSETQ. This CDR3 region has 16 residues. This clonotype originated in a man aged 50-59 years who had recovered from COVID-19. Sample: peripheral blood. This chain links TRBV5-1 with TRBJ2-2; 16 bases are a match to TRBD2. CDR3 loop: CASSPGLAGGSGELFF. CDR3 nucleotide sequence: TGCGCCAGCAGCCCGGGACTAGCGGGAGGGTCCGGGGAGCTGTTTTTT. Supplemented by reference TRBV5-1 and TRBJ2-2, the full variable domain reads KAGVTQTPRYLIKTRGQQVTLSCSPISGHRSVSWYQQTPGQGLQFLFEYFSETQRNKGNFPGRFSGRQFSNSRSEMNVSTLELGDSALYLCASSPGLAGGSGELFFGEGSRLTVL.